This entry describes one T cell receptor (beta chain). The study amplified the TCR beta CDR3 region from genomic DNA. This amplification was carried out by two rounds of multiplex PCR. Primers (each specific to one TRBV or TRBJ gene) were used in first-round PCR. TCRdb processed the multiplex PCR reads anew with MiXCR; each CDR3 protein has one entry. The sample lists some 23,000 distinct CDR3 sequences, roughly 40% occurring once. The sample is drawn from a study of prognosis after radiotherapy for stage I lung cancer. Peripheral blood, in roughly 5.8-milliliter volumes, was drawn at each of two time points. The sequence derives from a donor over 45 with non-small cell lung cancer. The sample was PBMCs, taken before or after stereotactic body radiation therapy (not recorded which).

The DNA for the CDR3 is TGCGCCAGCAGCTTGGCCGGGACAACAAACTATGGCTACACCTTC. Translation: CASSLAGTTNYGYTF. The chain joins TRBV5-1 to TRBJ1-2; tentatively, D is TRBD1 (6 bases). The V and J ends lost 0 bases and 2 bases respectively, with 11 bases between them. The germline V gene has CDR1 SGHRS and CDR2 YFSETQ. The CDR3 has 15 amino acids. Based on the CDR3 plus reference TRBV5-1 and TRBJ1-2, the full variable domain is KAGVTQTPRYLIKTRGQQVTLSCSPISGHRSVSWYQQTPGQGLQFLFEYFSETQRNKGNFPGRFSGRQFSNSRSEMNVSTLELGDSALYLCASSLAGTTNYGYTFGSGTRLTVV.